This TCR beta chain was found in a study of identical twins. Study outcomes and limitations: Excess low generation probability was seen in twin-shared out-of-frame alpha sequences. Clonotypes of the beta chain that were abundant in cord blood carried fewer insertions (memory repertoires showed none). There was more out-of-frame TCR alpha sharing in monozygotic twins than models estimated.

A single record per CDR3 protein comes from TCRdb applying MiXCR to the 5' RACE reads. The sample contains about 240,000 distinct CDR3 sequences, more than 9% of which appear only once. This clonotype was seen many times. Its antigen is still unknown. Germline CDR1 SGHVS, CDR2 FQNEAQ. The V end lost 7 bases, the J end lost 6 bases, and 13 bases lay between the germline ends. The CDR3 length is 13 residues. This chain links TRBV7-8 with TRBJ2-1; D remains unclear. The specimen was memory T cells sorted from blood. This TCR derives from a man between 45 and 60 years old in good health. The CDR3 region is CASTYVGSNEQFF. The DNA for the CDR3 is TGTGCCAGCACCTACGTCGGCAGCAATGAGCAGTTCTTC.